Below, one T cell receptor beta chain is given with its context. It lacks a known antigen. HCMV-specific IgG was detected in serum with a commercial ELISA kit to determine HCMV serostatus. Ficoll density gradient centrifugation was used to isolate peripheral blood mononuclear cells from blood. The data stem from a study of T cells expressing NK-cell markers (dated by TCRdb to the early 2020s). With regard to the full study: About eight donors provided sorted CD3+CD56+NKG2C+, CD3+CD56+NKG2C- and CD3+CD56-NKG2C+ T-cell subsets, whose TCR beta-chain repertoires were profiled. Illumina HiSeq 2000/2500, MiSeq or NextSeq was used to sequence libraries as 2 x 150 bp reads. All eight donors whose samples were sequenced were randomly selected healthy volunteers, three of them men and five women. Among the eight sequenced donors, only one was HCMV-seronegative, while the other seven were HCMV-seropositive. Here is what the overall study found, with its caveats: In over five donors, the dominant CD3+CD56+NKG2C+ clonotypes were found to rank among the top 10 CD8+ clonotypes and to make up about 1.0-7.5% of CD8+ T cells. It remained unclear whether the expanded NKG2C-expressing T cell clones were specific for HCMV antigens. Those dominant clonotypes were again the most abundant among CD3+CD56-NKG2C+ cells in a few donors, at roughly 25-60.1%.

Per the germline V gene (reference sequence), MNHNY is the CDR1 and SVGAGI is the CDR2. The CDR3 measures 13 amino acids from cysteine to phenylalanine. No DNA is given. The sample was run on an Illumina HiSeq 2000. TCR beta cDNA libraries were made by 5'RACE template switching that added a universal primer site and unique molecular identifiers. Synthesis of cDNA was primed from the TCR beta constant segment and was followed by two consecutive PCR amplification steps. In the authors' own workflow: MIGEC was used to demultiplex reads and group the reads by UMI, and MiTCR was used to assemble and quantify clonotypes. To remove erroneous sequences, TCR cDNA sequences were retained only when supported by two or more reads. The tcR package was used for downstream repertoire analysis, with clonotypes matched between fractions based on CDR3 nucleotide sequence plus V segment. VDJmatch was used to annotate antigen specificity against VDJdb, with one amino acid substitution in CDR3 allowed. Each CDR3 protein sequence appears as one entry after TCRdb reprocessed the reads, and no DNA is included. These V and J calls originate from TCRdb's pipeline instead of the authors' own analysis. The sample table holds about 430,000 distinct CDR3 sequences. The top ten constitute roughly 1.4% of the sample.

The chain employs TRBV6-6 and TRBJ1-5. The sequence was collected from a woman aged 50 to 60 in good health. Donor details come from another sample of the same person, matched by shared clones. The sequenced material came from blood T cells: a sorted CD56 or NKG2C T cell subset, CD4+ or CD8+ T cells, or bulk PBMC T cells (not recorded which). The CDR3 here reads CASSGRRDQPQHF.